This T cell receptor beta chain was recovered during a study of T-cell memory formation after mild COVID-19. At the level of the study: Clusters were largely donor specific. Study-wide findings and caveats: Among contracting clones, CD4+ were mainly CM/EM and CD8+ enriched in EMRA.

A word on this clonotype: Its antigen remains unknown.

TCRdb reprocessed the 5' RACE reads via MiXCR and lists one record per CDR3 protein. The repertoire consists of about 600,000 distinct CDR3 sequences, with roughly a fifth occurring once and the leading ten covering approximately 8%. V lost 5 bases, J lost 1 base, and 6 bases stayed unmatched. Germline-derived CDR1 and CDR2 are SEHNR and FQNEAQ (reference sequence). The length of the CDR3 is 15 residues. The material sequenced was PBMCs or a T cell subset sorted from them (not recorded which). The sequence came from an adult woman who had mild COVID-19 (a few samples of this study predate the infection). Cell type and time point are not known. The rearrangement links TRBV7-9 to TRBJ2-3, with 7 nucleotides matching TRBD2. CDR3 loop: CASSPLGGGTDTQYF. The CDR3 coding sequence is TGTGCCAGCAGCCCGCTGGGAGGGGGCACAGATACGCAGTATTTT.